This T cell receptor beta chain comes out of a study of neurological immune-mediated disorders. Study findings and constraints: Phylogenetic analysis grouped 18 of 34 multiple sclerosis patients' repertoires together, suggesting a possible repertoire signature. There were no CDR3 amino acid sequences shared by expanded clones across subjects, a result suggesting private repertoires in all groups.

PBMCs stored at -80 C, 2 million in total, were the source of the unsorted libraries. The authors made cDNA by 5'RACE with 10-nucleotide random UMIs. TCRdb independently ran MiXCR on the 5' RACE reads; one entry per CDR3 protein. The sample gives tens of thousands of distinct CDR3 sequences, 2% to 3% of which show up once; more than 0.95% is in the top ten. This clonotype was counted at least ten times. The antigen is undetermined. Germline V gene sequence: CDR1 SEHNR, CDR2 FQNEAQ (reference sequence). This CDR3 region has 15 residues. Trimming cost V 5 bases and J 5 bases; bases outside gene matches: 9.

The rearrangement uses TRBV7-9 and TRBJ2-4; 7 positions match TRBD1. This clonotype was sampled from a woman aged 25 to 39 with multiple sclerosis. The sample was PBMCs. The CDR3 sequence is CASSTPKGAENIQYF. The CDR3 DNA reads as TGTGCCAGCAGCACCCCAAAGGGGGCAGAAAACATTCAGTACTTC.